Listed here are 4 T cell receptor beta chains from one sample, sequenced in a study of OX40 agonist ivuxolimab in advanced cancers. Clones were read by immunoSEQ multiplex PCR, and TCRdb kept only the in-frame ones, dropping some. Here the sample spans tens of thousands of clones, 88% being singletons. Sequencing was performed on CD4+ or CD8+ T cells sorted from blood, taken in a trial of the OX40 agonist ivuxolimab. These receptors were collected from an adult with an advanced solid tumor such as melanoma, head and neck, liver or kidney cancer.

This rearrangement joins TRBV6-4 to TRBJ2-5; D is ambiguous. V was cut by 5 bases and J by 5 bases, with 12 bases left in between. CDR3 length equals 13 residues. Germline-derived CDR1 and CDR2 are MRHNA and SNTAGT. This CDR3 is CASSKALGETQYF. The CDR3 DNA sequence: TGTGCCAGCAGTAAAGCCCTGGGGGAGACCCAGTACTTC.

The chain employs TRBV10-3 and TRBJ2-1, with a possible D match to TRBD2 (7 bases). Germline values: CDR1 ENHRY, CDR2 SYGVKD. Trimming pared 6 bases from V and 8 bases from J, leaving 14 bases between. CDR3 length equals 13 residues. The CDR3 region is CAISWGGRYEQFF. The CDR3 DNA reads as TGTGCCATCAGCTGGGGGGGCCGGTATGAGCAGTTCTTC.

The CDR3 bases are TGTGCCAGCAGCTTGGTGTGGCAGCGCAGTCAGCCCCAGCATTTT. It specifies CASSLVWQRSQPQHF. The chain combines TRBV5-5 with TRBJ1-5; D is ambiguous. Germline V gives CDR1 SGHKS, CDR2 YYEKEE (reference sequence). V lost 0 bases to trimming and J lost 6 bases, with 13 bases between them. CDR3 length equals 15 residues.

This rearrangement joins TRBV6-5 to TRBJ2-5; TRBD2 agrees at 8 bases. The germline gives CDR1 MNHEY, CDR2 SVGAGI. This CDR3 contains 15 residues. Trimming cost V 2 bases and J 5 bases; bases outside gene matches: 7. The CDR3, as DNA: TGTGCCAGCAGTTACACACTAGCGGTGAGGGAGACCCAGTACTTC. This gives the protein CASSYTLAVRETQYF.